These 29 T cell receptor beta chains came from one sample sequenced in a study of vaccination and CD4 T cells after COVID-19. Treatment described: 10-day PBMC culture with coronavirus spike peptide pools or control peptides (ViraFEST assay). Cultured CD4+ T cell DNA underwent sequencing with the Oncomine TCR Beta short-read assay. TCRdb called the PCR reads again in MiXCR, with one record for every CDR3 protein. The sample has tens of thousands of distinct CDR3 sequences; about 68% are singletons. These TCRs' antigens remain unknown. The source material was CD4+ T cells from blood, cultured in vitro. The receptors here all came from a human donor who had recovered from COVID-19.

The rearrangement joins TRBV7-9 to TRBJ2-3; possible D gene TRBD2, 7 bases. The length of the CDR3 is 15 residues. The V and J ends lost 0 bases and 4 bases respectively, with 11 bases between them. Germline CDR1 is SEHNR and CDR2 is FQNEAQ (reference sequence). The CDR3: CASSLAGGRADTQYF. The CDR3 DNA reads TGTGCCAGCAGCTTAGCGGGGGGGCGTGCAGATACGCAGTATTTT. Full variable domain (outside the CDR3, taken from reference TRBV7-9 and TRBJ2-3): DTGVSQNPRHKITKRGQNVTFRCDPISEHNRLYWYRQTLGQGPEFLTYFQNEAQLEKSRLLSDRFSAERPKGSFSTLEIQRTEQGDSAMYLCASSLAGGRADTQYFGPGTRLTVL.

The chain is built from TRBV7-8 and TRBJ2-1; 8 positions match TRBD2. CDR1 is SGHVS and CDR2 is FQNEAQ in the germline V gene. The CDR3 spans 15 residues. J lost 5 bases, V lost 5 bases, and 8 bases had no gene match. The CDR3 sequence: CASSTQGLGDNEQFF. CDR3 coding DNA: TGTGCCAGCAGCACACAGGGACTAGGCGACAATGAGCAGTTCTTC.

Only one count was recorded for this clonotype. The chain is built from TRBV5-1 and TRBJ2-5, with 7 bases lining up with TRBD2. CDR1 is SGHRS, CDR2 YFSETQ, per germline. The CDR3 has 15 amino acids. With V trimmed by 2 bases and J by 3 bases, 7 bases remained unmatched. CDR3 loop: CASSFLAVTKETQYF. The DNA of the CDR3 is TGCGCCAGCAGCTTCCTAGCGGTGACCAAAGAGACCCAGTACTTC.

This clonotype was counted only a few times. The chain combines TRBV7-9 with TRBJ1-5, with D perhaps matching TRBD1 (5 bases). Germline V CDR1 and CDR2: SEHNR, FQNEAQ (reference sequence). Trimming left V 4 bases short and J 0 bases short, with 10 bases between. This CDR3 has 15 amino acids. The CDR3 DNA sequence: TGTGCCAGCAGCTCCAACGGGGCTAGCAATCAGCCCCAGCATTTT. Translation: CASSSNGASNQPQHF.

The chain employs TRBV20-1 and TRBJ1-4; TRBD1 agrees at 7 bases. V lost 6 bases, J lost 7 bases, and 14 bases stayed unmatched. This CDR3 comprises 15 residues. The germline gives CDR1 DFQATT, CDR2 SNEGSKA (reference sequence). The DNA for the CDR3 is TGCAGTGCACCGAGCCCCGCCCAGGGGGGTGAAAAACTGTTTTTT. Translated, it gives CSAPSPAQGGEKLFF.

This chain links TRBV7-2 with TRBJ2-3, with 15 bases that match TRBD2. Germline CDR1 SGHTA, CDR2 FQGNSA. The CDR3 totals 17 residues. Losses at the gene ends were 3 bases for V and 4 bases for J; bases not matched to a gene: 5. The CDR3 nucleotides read TGTGCCAGCAGCTTTAGGACTAGCGGGAGGGTCGCAGATACGCAGTATTTT. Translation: CASSFRTSGRVADTQYF.

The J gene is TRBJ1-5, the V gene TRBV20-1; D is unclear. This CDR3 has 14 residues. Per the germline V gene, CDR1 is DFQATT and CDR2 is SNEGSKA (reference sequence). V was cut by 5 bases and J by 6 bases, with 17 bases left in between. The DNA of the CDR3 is TGCAGTGCTGCCCGGGCCGAGGAAGGTCAGCCCCAGCATTTT. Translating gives CSAARAEEGQPQHF.

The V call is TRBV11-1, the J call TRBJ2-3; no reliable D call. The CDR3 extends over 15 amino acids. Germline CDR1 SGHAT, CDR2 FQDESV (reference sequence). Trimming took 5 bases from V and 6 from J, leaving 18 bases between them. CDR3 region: CASSPGRALIDTQYF. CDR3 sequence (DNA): TGTGCCAGCAGCCCTGGACGGGCTTTGATTGATACGCAGTATTTT.

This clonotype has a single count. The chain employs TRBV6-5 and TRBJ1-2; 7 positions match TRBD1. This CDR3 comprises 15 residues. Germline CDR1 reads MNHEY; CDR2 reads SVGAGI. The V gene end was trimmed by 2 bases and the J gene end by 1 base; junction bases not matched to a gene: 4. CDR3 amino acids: CASSYGGQINYGYTF. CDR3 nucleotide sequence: TGTGCCAGCAGTTACGGGGGACAGATTAACTATGGCTACACCTTC.

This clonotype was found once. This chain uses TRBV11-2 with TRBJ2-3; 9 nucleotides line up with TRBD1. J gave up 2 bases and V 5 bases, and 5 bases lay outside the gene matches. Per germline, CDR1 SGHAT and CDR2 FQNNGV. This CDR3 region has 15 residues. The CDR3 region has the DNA TGTGCCAGCAGCCGGACAGGGGCGATCACAGATACGCAGTATTTT. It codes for CASSRTGAITDTQYF. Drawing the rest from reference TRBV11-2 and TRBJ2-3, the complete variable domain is EAGVAQSPRYKIIEKRQSVAFWCNPISGHATLYWYQQILGQGPKLLIQFQNNGVVDDSQLPKDRFSAERLKGVDSTLKIQPAKLEDSAVYLCASSRTGAITDTQYFGPGTRLTVL.

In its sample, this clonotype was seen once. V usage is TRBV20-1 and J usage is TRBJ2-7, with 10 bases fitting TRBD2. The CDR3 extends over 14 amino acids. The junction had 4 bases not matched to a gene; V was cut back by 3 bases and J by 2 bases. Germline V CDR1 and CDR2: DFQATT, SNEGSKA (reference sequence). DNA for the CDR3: TGCAGTGCTAGTCCTAGCGGGGGCCCCTACGAGCAGTACTTC. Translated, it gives CSASPSGGPYEQYF.

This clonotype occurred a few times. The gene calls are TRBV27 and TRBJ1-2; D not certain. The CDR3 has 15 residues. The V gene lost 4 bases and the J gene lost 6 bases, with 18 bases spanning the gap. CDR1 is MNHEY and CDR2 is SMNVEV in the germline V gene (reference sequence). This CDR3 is CASSSASWVGDGYTF. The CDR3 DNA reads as TGTGCCAGCAGTTCCGCATCGTGGGTCGGTGATGGCTACACCTTC.

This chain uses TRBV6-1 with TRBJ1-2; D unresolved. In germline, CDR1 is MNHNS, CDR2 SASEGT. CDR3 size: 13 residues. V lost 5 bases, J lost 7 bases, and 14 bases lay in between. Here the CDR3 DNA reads TGTGCCAGCAGTATAGCAGGAACGGTTGGCTACACCTTC. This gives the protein CASSIAGTVGYTF.

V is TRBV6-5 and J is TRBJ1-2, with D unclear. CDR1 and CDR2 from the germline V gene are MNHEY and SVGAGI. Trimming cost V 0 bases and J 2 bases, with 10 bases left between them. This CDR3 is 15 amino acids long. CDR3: CASSYSRGPNYGYTF. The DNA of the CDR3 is TGTGCCAGCAGTTACTCCCGGGGTCCGAACTATGGCTACACCTTC.

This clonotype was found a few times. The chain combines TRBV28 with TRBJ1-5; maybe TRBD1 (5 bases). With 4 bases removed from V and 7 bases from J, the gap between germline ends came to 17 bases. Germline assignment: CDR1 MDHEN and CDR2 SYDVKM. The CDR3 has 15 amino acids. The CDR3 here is CASSSTWGSGQPQHF. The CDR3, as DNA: TGTGCCAGCAGTTCTACTTGGGGGTCGGGACAGCCCCAGCATTTT.

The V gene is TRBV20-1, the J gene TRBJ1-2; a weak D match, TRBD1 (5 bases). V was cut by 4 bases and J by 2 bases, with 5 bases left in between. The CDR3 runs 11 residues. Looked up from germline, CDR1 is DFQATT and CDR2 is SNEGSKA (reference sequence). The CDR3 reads CSATGNYGYTF. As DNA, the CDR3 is TGCAGTGCTACAGGGAACTATGGCTACACCTTC.

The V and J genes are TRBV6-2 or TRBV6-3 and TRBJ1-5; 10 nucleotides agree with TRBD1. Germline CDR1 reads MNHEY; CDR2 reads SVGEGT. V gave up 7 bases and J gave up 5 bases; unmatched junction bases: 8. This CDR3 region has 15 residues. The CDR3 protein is CASTPRDRGYQPQHF. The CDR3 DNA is TGTGCCAGCACCCCCCGGGACAGGGGATATCAGCCCCAGCATTTT.

CDR3 sequence (DNA): TGCGCCAGCAGCTCTATACCCCAGGGATATAGCACAGATACGCAGTATTTT. It encodes CASSSIPQGYSTDTQYF. This chain links TRBV5-1 with TRBJ2-3; TRBD1 is a possible D gene (5 bases). The V gene's germline CDR1 is SGHRS and CDR2 YFSETQ. This CDR3 region has 17 residues. Trimming pared 3 bases from V and 0 bases from J, leaving 17 bases between.

The CDR3 nucleotides are TGTGCCAGCAGCCTACAGGGTTTCACTGAAGCTTTCTTT. Amino acids: CASSLQGFTEAFF. J is TRBJ1-1 and V is TRBV27; tentatively, D is TRBD1 (6 bases). The V and J ends lost 6 bases and 4 bases respectively, with 12 bases between them. Looked up from germline, CDR1 is MNHEY and CDR2 is SMNVEV (reference sequence). The CDR3 has 13 amino acids.

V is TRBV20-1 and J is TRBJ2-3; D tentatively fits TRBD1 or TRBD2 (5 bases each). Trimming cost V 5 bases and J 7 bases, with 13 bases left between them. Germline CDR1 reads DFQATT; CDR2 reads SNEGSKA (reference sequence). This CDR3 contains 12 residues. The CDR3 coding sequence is TGCAGTGCTCCCTTAGGGGAGAATACGCAGTATTTT. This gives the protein CSAPLGENTQYF.

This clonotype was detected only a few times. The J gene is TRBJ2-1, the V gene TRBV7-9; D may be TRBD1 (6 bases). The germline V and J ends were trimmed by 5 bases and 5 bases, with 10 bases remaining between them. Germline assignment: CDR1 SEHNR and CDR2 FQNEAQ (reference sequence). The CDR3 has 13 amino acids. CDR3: CASSTGMHNEQFF. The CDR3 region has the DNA TGTGCCAGCAGCACAGGGATGCACAATGAGCAGTTCTTC.

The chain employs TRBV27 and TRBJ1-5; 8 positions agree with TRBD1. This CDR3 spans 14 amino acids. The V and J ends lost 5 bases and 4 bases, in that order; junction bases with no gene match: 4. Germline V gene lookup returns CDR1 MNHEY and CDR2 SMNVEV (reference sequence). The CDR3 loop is CASSVQGVNQPQHF. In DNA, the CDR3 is TGTGCCAGCAGTGTACAGGGGGTGAATCAGCCCCAGCATTTT.

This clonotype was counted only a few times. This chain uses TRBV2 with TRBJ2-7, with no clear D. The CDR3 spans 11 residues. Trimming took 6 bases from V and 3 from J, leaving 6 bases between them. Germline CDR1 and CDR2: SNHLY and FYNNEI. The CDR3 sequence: CASRQNYEQYF. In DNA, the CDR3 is TGTGCCAGCAGGCAGAACTACGAGCAGTACTTC.

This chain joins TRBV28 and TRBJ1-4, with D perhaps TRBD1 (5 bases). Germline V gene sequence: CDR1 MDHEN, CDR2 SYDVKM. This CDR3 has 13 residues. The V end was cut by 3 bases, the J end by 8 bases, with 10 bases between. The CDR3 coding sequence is TGTGCCAGCAGTTTTGCAGGGTCCGAAAAACTGTTTTTT. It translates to CASSFAGSEKLFF.

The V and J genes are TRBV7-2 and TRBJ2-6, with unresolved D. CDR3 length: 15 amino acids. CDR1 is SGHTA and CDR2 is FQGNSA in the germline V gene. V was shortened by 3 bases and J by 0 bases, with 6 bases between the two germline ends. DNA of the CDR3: TGTGCCAGCAGCTTTGAAAACTCTGGGGCCAACGTCCTGACTTTC. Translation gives CASSFENSGANVLTF.

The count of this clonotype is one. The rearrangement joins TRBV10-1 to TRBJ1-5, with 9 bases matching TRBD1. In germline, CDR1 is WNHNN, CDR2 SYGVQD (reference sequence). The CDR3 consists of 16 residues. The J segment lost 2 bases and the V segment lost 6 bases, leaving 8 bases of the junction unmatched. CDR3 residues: CASSQIWDRGNQPQHF. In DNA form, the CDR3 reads TGCGCCAGCAGCCAGATTTGGGACAGGGGCAATCAGCCCCAGCATTTT.

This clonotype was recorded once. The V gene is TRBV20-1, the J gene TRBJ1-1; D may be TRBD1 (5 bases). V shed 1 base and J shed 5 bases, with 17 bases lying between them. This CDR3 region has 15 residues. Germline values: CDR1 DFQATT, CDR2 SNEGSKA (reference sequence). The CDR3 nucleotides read TGCAGTGCTAGAGTACAGGCATCCCACAAGACTGAAGCTTTCTTT. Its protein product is CSARVQASHKTEAFF.

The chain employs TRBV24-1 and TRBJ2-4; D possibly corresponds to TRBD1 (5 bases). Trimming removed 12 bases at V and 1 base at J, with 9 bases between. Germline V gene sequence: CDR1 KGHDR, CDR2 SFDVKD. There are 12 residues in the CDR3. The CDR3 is CASQGAKNIQYF. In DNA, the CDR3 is TGTGCCTCTCAGGGTGCCAAAAACATTCAGTACTTC.

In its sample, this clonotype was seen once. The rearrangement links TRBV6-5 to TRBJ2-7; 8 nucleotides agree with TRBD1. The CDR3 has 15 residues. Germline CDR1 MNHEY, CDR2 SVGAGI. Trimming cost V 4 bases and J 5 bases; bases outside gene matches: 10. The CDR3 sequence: CASSWTGISTHEQYF. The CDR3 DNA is TGTGCCAGCAGTTGGACAGGGATTAGTACCCACGAGCAGTACTTC.